Following are 5 T cell receptor beta chains from one sample sequenced in a study of T cell repertoires in cytomegalovirus infection. No cognate antigen is known for these TCRs. Each CDR3 protein is one row after TCRdb ran MiXCR on the reads. In the table there are approximately 910,000 distinct CDR3 sequences, approximately 30% of which are singletons. This specimen consisted of cultured CD8+ T cells from PBMCs, obtained from culture after CMV antigen stimulation. The receptors come from a human donor in good health (CMV status not recorded). Some clones in this sample may be carry-over from other donors' samples.

The V and J genes are TRBV3-1 and TRBJ2-1; no clear D gene. From germline, CDR1 is LGHDT and CDR2 YNNKEL (reference sequence). The CDR3 totals 15 residues. V shed 1 base and J shed 2 bases, with 9 bases lying between them. The CDR3 spells CASSQGPTAYNEQFF. CDR3 sequence (DNA): TGTGCCAGCAGCCAAGGGCCCACGGCCTACAATGAGCAGTTCTTC.

This clonotype was detected many times. The chain is built from TRBV7-6 and TRBJ1-5; D not resolved. The CDR3 covers 15 residues. V lost 1 base, J lost 0 bases, and 7 bases lay in between. Germline V lookup: CDR1 SGHVS, CDR2 FNYEAQ. The CDR3 spells CASSLGTDSNQPQHF. The CDR3 DNA follows: TGTGCCAGCAGCTTAGGGACCGATAGCAATCAGCCCCAGCATTTT.

Details on this clonotype: The CDR3 carries no conserved terminal phenylalanine or tryptophan, so it likely arises from a read error. This rearrangement joins TRBV20-1 to TRBJ2-7; D is possibly TRBD1 or TRBD2 (5 bases each). There are 18 residues in the CDR3. V lost 2 bases and J 0 bases, leaving 23 bases between the germline ends. CDR1 is DFQATT and CDR2 is SNEGSKA in the germline V gene (reference sequence). CDR3 loop: CSARHPGIGIRGSYEQYI. The CDR3 coding sequence is TGCAGTGCTAGACATCCGGGGATCGGAATTAGGGGCTCCTACGAGCAGTACATC.

Comment on this clonotype: Mismatch with germline at one junction end may stem from a read error. V and J are TRBV7-7 and TRBJ1-1, with D possibly matching TRBD1 (5 bases). CDR3 length: 16 amino acids. The V gene's germline CDR1 is SSHAT and CDR2 FNYEAQ (reference sequence). CDR3 nucleotide sequence: TGTGCTAGCAGCCCGCGGGACTCCCTATATGATACTGAAGCTTTCTTT. This translates into CASSPRDSLYDTEAFF.

The J gene is TRBJ1-5, the V gene TRBV28, with 7 positions matching TRBD1. Germline V gene sequence: CDR1 MDHEN, CDR2 SYDVKM. This CDR3 region has 14 residues. The V and J ends lost 3 bases and 6 bases, in that order; junction bases with no gene match: 5. This CDR3 reads CASSFRRGRQPQHF. The CDR3 nucleotides read TGTGCCAGCAGTTTCAGGAGGGGGCGTCAGCCCCAGCATTTT.